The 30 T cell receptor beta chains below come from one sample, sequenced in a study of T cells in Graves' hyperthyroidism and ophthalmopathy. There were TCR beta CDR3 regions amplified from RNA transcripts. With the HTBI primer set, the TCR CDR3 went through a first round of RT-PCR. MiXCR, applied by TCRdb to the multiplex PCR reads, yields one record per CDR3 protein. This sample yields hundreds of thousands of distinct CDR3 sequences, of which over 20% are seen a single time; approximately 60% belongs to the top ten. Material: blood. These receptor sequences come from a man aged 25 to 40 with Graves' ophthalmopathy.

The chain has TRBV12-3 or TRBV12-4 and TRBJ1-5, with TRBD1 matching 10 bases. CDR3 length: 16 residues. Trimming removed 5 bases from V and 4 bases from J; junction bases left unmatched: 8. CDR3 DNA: TGTGCCAGCAGTCCCCGGGACAGGGGAATTAATCAGCCCCAGCATTTT. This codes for CASSPRDRGINQPQHF.

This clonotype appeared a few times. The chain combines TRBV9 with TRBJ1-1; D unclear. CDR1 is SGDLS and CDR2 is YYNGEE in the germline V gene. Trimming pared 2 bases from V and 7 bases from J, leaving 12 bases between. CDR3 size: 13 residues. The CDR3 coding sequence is TGTGCCAGCAGCGTGAGGGATTGGGGTGAAGCTTTCTTT. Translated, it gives CASSVRDWGEAFF.

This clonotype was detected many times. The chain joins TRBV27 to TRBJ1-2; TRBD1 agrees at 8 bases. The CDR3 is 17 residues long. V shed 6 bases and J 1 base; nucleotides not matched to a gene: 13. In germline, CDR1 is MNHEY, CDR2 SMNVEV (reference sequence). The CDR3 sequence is CASSSWAGGQFNYGYTF. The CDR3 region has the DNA TGTGCCAGCAGCTCATGGGCAGGGGGCCAGTTTAACTATGGCTACACCTTC.

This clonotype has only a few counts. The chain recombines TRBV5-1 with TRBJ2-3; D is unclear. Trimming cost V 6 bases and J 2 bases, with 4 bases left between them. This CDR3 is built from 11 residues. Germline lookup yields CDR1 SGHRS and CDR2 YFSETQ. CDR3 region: CASKDTDTQYF. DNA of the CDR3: TGCGCCAGCAAGGACACAGATACGCAGTATTTT.

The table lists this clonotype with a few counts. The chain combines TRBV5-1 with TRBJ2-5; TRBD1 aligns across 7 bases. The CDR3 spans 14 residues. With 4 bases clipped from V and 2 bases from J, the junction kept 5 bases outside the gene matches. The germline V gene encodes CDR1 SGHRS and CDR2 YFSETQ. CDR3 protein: CASSRGQHQETQYF. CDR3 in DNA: TGCGCCAGCAGCCGGGGACAGCATCAAGAGACCCAGTACTTC.

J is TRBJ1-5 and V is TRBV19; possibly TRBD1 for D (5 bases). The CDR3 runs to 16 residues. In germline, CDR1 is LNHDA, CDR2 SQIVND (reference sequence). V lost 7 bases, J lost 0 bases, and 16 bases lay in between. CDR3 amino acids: CASITRGLYSNQPQHF. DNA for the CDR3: TGTGCCAGTATTACTCGGGGCCTTTATAGCAATCAGCCCCAGCATTTT. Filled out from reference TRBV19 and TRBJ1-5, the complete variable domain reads DGGITQSPKYLFRKEGQNVTLSCEQNLNHDAMYWYRQDPGQGLRLIYYSQIVNDFQKGDIAEGYSVSREKKESFPLTVTSAQKNPTAFYLCASITRGLYSNQPQHFGDGTRLSIL.

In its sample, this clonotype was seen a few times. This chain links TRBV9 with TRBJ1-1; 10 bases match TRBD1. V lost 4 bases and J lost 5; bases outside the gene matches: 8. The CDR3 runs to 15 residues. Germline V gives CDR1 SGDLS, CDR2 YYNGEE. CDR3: CASSRTGQGKTEAFF. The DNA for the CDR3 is TGTGCCAGCAGCAGAACGGGACAGGGGAAAACTGAAGCTTTCTTT. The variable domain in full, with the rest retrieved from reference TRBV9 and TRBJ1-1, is DSGVTQTPKHLITATGQRVTLRCSPRSGDLSVYWYQQSLDQGLQFLIQYYNGEERAKGNILERFSAQQFPDLHSELNLSSLELGDSALYFCASSRTGQGKTEAFFGQGTRLTVV.

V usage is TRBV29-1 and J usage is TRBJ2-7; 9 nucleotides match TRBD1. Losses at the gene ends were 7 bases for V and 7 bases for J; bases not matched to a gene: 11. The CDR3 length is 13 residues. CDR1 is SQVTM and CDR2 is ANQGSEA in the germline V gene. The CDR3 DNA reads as TGCAGCGCTAAGCCGGGACAGGGAATTGAGCAGTACTTC. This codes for CSAKPGQGIEQYF.

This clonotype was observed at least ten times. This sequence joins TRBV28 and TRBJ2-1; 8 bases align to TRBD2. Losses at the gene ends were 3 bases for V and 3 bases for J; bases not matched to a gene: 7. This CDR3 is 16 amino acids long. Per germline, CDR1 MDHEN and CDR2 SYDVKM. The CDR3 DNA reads TGTGCCAGCAGTTTCCATCGCGGGAGGATCTACAATGAGCAGTTCTTC. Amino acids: CASSFHRGRIYNEQFF.

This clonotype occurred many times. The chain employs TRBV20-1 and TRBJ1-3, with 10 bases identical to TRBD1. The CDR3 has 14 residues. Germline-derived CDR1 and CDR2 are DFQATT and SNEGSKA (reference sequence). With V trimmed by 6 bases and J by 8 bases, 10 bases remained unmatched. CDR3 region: CSAPATGTGDTIYF. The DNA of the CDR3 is TGCAGTGCACCCGCGACAGGGACAGGGGACACCATATATTTT.

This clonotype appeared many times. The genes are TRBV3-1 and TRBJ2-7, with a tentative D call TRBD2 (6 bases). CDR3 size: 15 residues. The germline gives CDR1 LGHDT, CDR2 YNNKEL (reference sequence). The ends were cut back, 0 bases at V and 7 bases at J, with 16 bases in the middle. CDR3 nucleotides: TGTGCCAGCAGCCAAGATAGTGGACCGGGGAGGGAGCAGTACTTC. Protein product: CASSQDSGPGREQYF.

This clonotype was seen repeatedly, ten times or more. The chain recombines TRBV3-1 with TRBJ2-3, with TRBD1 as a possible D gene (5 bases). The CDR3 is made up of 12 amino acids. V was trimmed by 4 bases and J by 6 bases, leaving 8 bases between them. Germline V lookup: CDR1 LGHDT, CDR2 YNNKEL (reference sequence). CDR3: CASSRNRDTQYF. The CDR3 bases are TGTGCCAGCAGCCGTAACAGGGATACGCAGTATTTT.

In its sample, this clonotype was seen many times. CDR3 in amino acids: CASSFSDGADTQYF. The CDR3 region has the DNA TGTGCCAGCAGTTTTTCGGACGGAGCGGATACGCAGTATTTT. The gene calls are TRBV27 and TRBJ2-3; D unresolved. This CDR3 is 14 amino acids long. Germline V gene lookup returns CDR1 MNHEY and CDR2 SMNVEV (reference sequence). V shed 3 bases and J shed 6 bases, with 13 bases lying between them.

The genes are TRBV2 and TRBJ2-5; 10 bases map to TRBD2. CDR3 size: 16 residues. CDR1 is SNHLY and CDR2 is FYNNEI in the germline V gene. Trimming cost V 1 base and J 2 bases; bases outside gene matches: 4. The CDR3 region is CASSEGRAGGQETQYF. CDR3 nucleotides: TGTGCCAGCAGTGAAGGTCGAGCGGGGGGGCAAGAGACCCAGTACTTC.

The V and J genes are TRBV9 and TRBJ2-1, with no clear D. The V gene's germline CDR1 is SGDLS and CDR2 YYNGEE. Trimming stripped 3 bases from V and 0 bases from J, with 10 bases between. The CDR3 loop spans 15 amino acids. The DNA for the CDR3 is TGTGCCAGCAGCGAGATACACAGCTCCTACAATGAGCAGTTCTTC. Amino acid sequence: CASSEIHSSYNEQFF.

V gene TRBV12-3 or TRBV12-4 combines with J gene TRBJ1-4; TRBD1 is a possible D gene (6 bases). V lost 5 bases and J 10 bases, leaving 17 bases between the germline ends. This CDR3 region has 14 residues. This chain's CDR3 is CASSVPGQGLKLFF. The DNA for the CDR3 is TGTGCCAGCAGTGTGCCGGGACAAGGTCTAAAACTGTTTTTT.

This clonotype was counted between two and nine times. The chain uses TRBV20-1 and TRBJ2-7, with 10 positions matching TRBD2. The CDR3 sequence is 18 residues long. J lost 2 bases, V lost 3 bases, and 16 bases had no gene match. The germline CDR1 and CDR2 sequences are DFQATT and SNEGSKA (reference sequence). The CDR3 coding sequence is TGCAGTGCTAGCGGCAGGGGGTTAGCGGGAGGACCTCCCTACGAGCAGTACTTC. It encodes CSASGRGLAGGPPYEQYF.

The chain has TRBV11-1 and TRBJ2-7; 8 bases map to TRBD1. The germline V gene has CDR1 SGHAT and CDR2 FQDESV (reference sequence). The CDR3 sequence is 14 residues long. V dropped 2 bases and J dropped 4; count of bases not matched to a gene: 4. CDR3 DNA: TGTGCCAGCAGCTTAAGCAGGGGGCGATACGAGCAGTACTTC. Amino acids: CASSLSRGRYEQYF.

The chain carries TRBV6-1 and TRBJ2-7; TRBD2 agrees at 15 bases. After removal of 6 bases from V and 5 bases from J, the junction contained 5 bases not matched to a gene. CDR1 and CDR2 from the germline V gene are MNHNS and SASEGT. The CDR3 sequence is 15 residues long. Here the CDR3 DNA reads TGTGCCAGCAGGTCGGGACTAGCGGGAGGCGACGAGCAGTACTTC. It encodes CASRSGLAGGDEQYF.

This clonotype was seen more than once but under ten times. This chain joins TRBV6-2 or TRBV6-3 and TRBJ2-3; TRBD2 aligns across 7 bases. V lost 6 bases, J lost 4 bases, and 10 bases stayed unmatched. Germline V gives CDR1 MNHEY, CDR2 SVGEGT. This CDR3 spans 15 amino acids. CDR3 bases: TGTGCCAGCAGCCCACGGGCAGGGAGGGCAGATACGCAGTATTTT. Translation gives CASSPRAGRADTQYF.

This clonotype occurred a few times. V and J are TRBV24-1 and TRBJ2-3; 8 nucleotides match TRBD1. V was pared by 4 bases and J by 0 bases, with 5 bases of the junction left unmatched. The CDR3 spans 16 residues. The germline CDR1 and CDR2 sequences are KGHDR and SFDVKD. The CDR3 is CATSDLQGGSTDTQYF. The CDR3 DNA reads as TGTGCCACCAGTGACCTACAGGGGGGAAGCACAGATACGCAGTATTTT.

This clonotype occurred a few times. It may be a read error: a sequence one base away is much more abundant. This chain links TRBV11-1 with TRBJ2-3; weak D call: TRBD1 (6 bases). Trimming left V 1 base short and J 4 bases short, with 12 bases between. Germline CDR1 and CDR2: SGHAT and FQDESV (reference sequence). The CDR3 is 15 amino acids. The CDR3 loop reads CASSLGRRQADTQYF. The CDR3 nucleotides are TGTGCCAGCAGCTTAGGAAGACGACAGGCAGATACGCAGTATTTT.

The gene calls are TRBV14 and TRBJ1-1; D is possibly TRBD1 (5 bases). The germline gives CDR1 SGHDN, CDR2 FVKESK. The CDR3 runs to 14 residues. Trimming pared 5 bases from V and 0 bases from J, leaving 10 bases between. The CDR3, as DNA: TGTGCCAGCAGCTGGGGAGGGGTGAACACTGAAGCTTTCTTT. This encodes CASSWGGVNTEAFF.

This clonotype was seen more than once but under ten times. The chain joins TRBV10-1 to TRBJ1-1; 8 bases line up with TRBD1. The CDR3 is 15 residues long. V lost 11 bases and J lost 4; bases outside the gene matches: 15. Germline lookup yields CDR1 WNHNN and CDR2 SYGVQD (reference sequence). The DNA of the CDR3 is TGCGCCGCCCACTACCGACAGGGGAATTGCACTGAAGCTTTCTTT. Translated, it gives CAAHYRQGNCTEAFF.

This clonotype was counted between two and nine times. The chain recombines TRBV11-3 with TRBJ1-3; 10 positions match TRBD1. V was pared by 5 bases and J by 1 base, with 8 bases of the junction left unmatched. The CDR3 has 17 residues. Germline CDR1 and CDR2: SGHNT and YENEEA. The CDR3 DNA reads TGTGCCAGCAGCGCCGGGACAGGGGCTCGATCTGGAAACACCATATATTTT. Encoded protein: CASSAGTGARSGNTIYF.

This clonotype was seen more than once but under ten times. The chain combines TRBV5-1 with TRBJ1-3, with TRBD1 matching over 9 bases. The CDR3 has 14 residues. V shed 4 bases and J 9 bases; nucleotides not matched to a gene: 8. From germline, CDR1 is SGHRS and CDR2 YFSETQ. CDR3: CASSGGDRASTIYF. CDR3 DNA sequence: TGCGCCAGCAGCGGCGGGGACAGGGCAAGCACCATATATTTT.

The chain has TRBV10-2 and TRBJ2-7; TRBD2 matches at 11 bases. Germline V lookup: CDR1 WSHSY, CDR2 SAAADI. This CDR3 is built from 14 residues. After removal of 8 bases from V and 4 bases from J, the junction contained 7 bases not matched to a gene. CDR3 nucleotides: TGCGCCAGCGGAACTAGCGGGAGTAGGTACGAGCAGTACTTC. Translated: CASGTSGSRYEQYF.

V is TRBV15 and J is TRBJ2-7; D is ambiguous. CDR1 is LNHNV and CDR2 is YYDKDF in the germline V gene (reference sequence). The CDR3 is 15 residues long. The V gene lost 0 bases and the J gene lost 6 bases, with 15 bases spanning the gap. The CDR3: CATSRDVTGDGEQYF. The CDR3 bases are TGTGCCACCAGCAGAGATGTCACCGGCGACGGCGAGCAGTACTTC.

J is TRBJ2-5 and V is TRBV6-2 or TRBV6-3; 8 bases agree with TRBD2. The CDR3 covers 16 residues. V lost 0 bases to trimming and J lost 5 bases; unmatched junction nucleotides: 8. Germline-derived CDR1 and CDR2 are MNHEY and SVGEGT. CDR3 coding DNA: TGTGCCAGCAGTTACTCCGCGCGGGAGGTTGTGGAGACCCAGTACTTC. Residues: CASSYSAREVVETQYF.

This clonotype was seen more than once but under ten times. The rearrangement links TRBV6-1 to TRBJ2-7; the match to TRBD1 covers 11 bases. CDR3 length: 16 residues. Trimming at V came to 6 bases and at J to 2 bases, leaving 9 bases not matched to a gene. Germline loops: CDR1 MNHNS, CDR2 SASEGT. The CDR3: CASSQTPGQGAYEQYF. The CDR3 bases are TGTGCCAGCAGCCAAACCCCGGGACAGGGGGCCTACGAGCAGTACTTC.